Below, 2 T cell receptor beta chains from the same sample are listed, as sequenced in a study of blood T cell repertoires in COVID-19. Repertoires were generated with immunoSEQ multiplex PCR, while TCRdb's copy carries only in-frame clones and drops some. The data show 80,000 to 100,000 clones, around 85% seen once. Input material: peripheral blood. These receptors came from a man aged 60-69 years with acute or convalescent COVID-19.

This clone was seen a few times. The chain has TRBV24-1 and TRBJ2-7; 10 positions agree with TRBD2. CDR1 and CDR2 (germline): KGHDR, SFDVKD. V was pared by 4 bases and J by 6 bases, with 5 bases of the junction left unmatched. The CDR3 is made up of 14 amino acids. CDR3 loop: CATSDPRTSGEQYF. CDR3 coding DNA: TGTGCCACCAGTGACCCCCGGACTAGCGGCGAGCAGTACTTC.

The chain carries TRBV19 and TRBJ2-1; D gene unclear. The CDR3 runs 11 residues. From germline, CDR1 is LNHDA and CDR2 SQIVND (reference sequence). The CDR3 bases are TGTGCTACGAGTTCCTACAATGAGCAGTTCTTC. Its translation: CATSSYNEQFF.